These T cell receptor beta chains were read from a single sample in a study of T cells in Graves' hyperthyroidism and ophthalmopathy. A single record per CDR3 protein comes from TCRdb applying MiXCR to the multiplex PCR reads. The table shows approximately 610,000 distinct CDR3 sequences, with around 15% occurring only once. Sequencing used blood. All receptors derive from a woman between 40 and 55 years old with Graves' ophthalmopathy. Both conserved end residues are part of each CDR3. Fields, in order: clone size, D gene, V gene, J gene, CDR3 protein, CDR3 DNA. D genes are given only for firm matches. Some rows have no size entry. The others give once, few or many, or a class for an expanded clone.

>few|TRBD1|TRBV5-5|TRBJ2-7
CASSFVVGQGADEQYF
TGTGCCAGCAGCTTCGTTGTAGGACAGGGGGCCGACGAGCAGTACTTC
>many|NA|TRBV20-1|TRBJ2-7
CSAREGGGEQYF
TGCAGTGCTAGAGAGGGAGGGGGCGAGCAGTACTTC
>many|TRBD2|TRBV2|TRBJ2-7
CASSLGLAGVSSYEQYF
TGTGCCAGCAGCTTGGGACTAGCGGGAGTATCCTCCTACGAGCAGTACTTC
>many|NA|TRBV12-3/TRBV12-4|TRBJ2-7
CASSARDGTYEQYF
TGTGCCAGCAGTGCCCGTGATGGAACCTACGAGCAGTACTTC
>few|TRBD1|TRBV5-1|TRBJ2-2
CASSPGPFGTEATGELFF
TGCGCCAGCAGCCCAGGACCCTTCGGGACAGAAGCGACCGGGGAGCTGTTTTTT
>few|TRBD2|TRBV28|TRBJ2-3
CASSSPASGSTDTQYF
TGTGCCAGCAGTTCCCCGGCTAGCGGGTCCACAGATACGCAGTATTTT
>NA|NA|TRBV6-5|TRBJ1-5
CASSFNLGGGQPQHF
TGTGCCAGCAGTTTTAATTTGGGGGGGGGTCAGCCCCAGCATTTT
>NA|NA|TRBV4-1|TRBJ2-7
CASSQAGQGGGEQYF
TGCGCCAGCAGCCAGGCAGGACAGGGAGGGGGCGAGCAGTACTTC
>NA|NA|TRBV2|TRBJ1-1
CASSELQEAFF
TGTGCCAGCAGTGAACTGCAAGAAGCTTTCTTT
>many|TRBD2|TRBV5-1|TRBJ2-3
CASSFRTSEDTQYF
TGCGCCAGCAGCTTCAGGACTAGCGAGGATACGCAGTATTTT
>few|TRBD1|TRBV28|TRBJ2-1
CASSPGQGRNNEQFF
TGTGCCAGCAGCCCTGGACAGGGGCGAAACAATGAGCAGTTCTTC
>NA|NA|TRBV19|TRBJ1-3
CASSDPGQGAGNTIYF
TGTGCCAGTAGTGATCCGGGGCAGGGAGCTGGAAACACCATATATTTT
>NA|TRBD2|TRBV6-5|TRBJ2-2
CASSIVGLAYPGELFF
TGTGCCAGCAGTATAGTCGGACTAGCCTATCCCGGGGAGCTGTTTTTT
>few|TRBD2|TRBV6-4|TRBJ2-2
CASNQAGGQTGELFF
TGTGCCAGCAACCAAGCGGGAGGGCAAACCGGGGAGCTGTTTTTT
>few|NA|TRBV6-1|TRBJ2-4
CASSEWAQLAKNIQYF
TGTGCCAGCAGTGAATGGGCCCAGCTAGCCAAAAACATTCAGTACTTC
>many|NA|TRBV7-3|TRBJ2-2
CASSLHSAVGTGELFF
TGTGCCAGCAGCTTACACAGCGCGGTCGGGACCGGGGAGCTGTTTTTT
>many|TRBD1|TRBV5-6|TRBJ2-2
CASSRGQGRTGELFF
TGTGCCAGCAGCCGTGGACAGGGTAGAACCGGGGAGCTGTTTTTT
>many|TRBD1|TRBV10-3|TRBJ2-2
CAISIPGQGGFSLNTGELFF
TGTGCCATCAGTATTCCGGGACAGGGGGGTTTCTCCTTAAACACCGGGGAGCTGTTTTTT
>NA|TRBD1|TRBV6-1|TRBJ1-2
CASSEVYWDRVYTF
TGTGCCAGCAGTGAGGTTTACTGGGACAGGGTTTACACCTTC
>many|NA|TRBV12-3/TRBV12-4|TRBJ2-7
CASSSSGKYEQYF
TGTGCCAGCAGTTCCTCCGGGAAATACGAGCAGTACTTC
>many|TRBD1|TRBV11-1|TRBJ1-5
CASSPDGTGGNQPQHF
TGTGCCAGCAGCCCCGACGGGACAGGGGGCAATCAGCCCCAGCATTTT
>many|TRBD2|TRBV15|TRBJ2-5
CATSRGTSGSQETQYF
TGTGCCACCAGCAGAGGGACTAGCGGGTCCCAAGAGACCCAGTACTTC
>NA|NA|TRBV28|TRBJ2-5
CASSLAPSTGRLQETQYF
TGTGCCAGCTCACTCGCTCCTTCGACAGGAAGACTCCAAGAGACCCAGTACTTC
>many|NA|TRBV9|TRBJ1-5
CASSRTDGSNQPQHF
TGTGCCAGCAGCAGGACTGACGGGAGCAATCAGCCCCAGCATTTT
>many|NA|TRBV29-1|TRBJ2-7
CSVEEGGFYEQYF
TGCAGCGTTGAAGAGGGCGGGTTCTACGAGCAGTACTTC
>many|NA|TRBV7-2|TRBJ2-7
CASSLIYEQYF
TGTGCCAGCAGCCTAATCTACGAGCAGTACTTC
>many|NA|TRBV19|TRBJ2-7
CASSIDGVARAEQYF
TGTGCCAGTAGTATAGATGGGGTGGCAAGGGCCGAGCAGTACTTC
>few|NA|TRBV19|TRBJ1-5
CASSSLQGQNQPQHF
TGTGCCAGTAGTTCCCTTCAGGGGCAAAATCAGCCCCAGCATTTT
>many|NA|TRBV28|TRBJ2-7
CASSSSGSQYF
TGTGCCAGCAGTTCCTCAGGGAGTCAGTACTTC
>NA|TRBD2|TRBV28|TRBJ2-5
CASSLIAGGEETQYF
TGTGCCAGCAGTTTGATAGCGGGAGGGGAAGAGACCCAGTACTTC
>many|TRBD2|TRBV28|TRBJ2-5
CASSQREGQETQYF
TGTGCCAGCTCCCAGCGGGAGGGCCAAGAGACCCAGTACTTC